This TCR beta chain was profiled in a study of T cell repertoires in cytomegalovirus infection. Turning to the study itself: It can be stated that public TCR beta signatures indicated CMV infection as well as a matching HLA type. General study findings and limits: Clonotype analysis showed dominance of the ex vivo response by HLA-C-restricted CMV-specific TCR beta clonotypes. Individuals carrying CMV plus the relevant HLA were identified by cumulative frequency of public TCR beta families.

CDR3 length equals 14 residues. The V end was cut by 0 bases, the J end by 12 bases, with 15 bases between. In germline, CDR1 is LGHNA, CDR2 YNFKEQ. TCRdb analysed the reads with MiXCR anew, one entry per CDR3 protein. This table holds hundreds of thousands of distinct CDR3 sequences, roughly 10% found once. This clonotype was recorded at least ten times. Its antigen is undetermined. The genes are TRBV4-2 and TRBJ2-1; no clear D gene. This clonotype originated in a human donor in good health (CMV status not recorded). Some clones in this sample may be carry-over from other donors' samples. Sequenced input: PBMCs. The CDR3 loop is CASSQDRDPPRQFF. The CDR3 region has the DNA TGTGCCAGCAGCCAAGATCGAGACCCGCCAAGGCAGTTCTTC.